This TCR beta chain was recorded in a study of cytomegalovirus exposure and HLA in healthy donors. The CDR3 consists of 10 residues. Trimming left V 4 bases short and J 3 bases short, with 3 bases between. From germline, CDR1 is DFQATT and CDR2 SNEGSKA (reference sequence). PCR used 60 Vbeta primers and 13 Jbeta primers. The repertoire was sequenced with immunoSEQ multiplex PCR; TCRdb's copy has only in-frame clones and lacks some. The sample includes 180,000 or so clones, approximately 85% of them seen just once. Overall study results and limits: Most TCR beta V segments were productive about 87% or about 30% of the time in an earlier analysis.

As for this clone: Its antigen is still unknown.

The chain employs TRBV20-1 and TRBJ1-1; D is ambiguous. The source material was PBMCs. This receptor was obtained from a man between 18 and 35 years old in good health and CMV-seropositive. The CDR3 sequence: CSATDTEAFF. CDR3 DNA sequence: TGCAGTGCTACCGACACTGAAGCTTTCTTT.